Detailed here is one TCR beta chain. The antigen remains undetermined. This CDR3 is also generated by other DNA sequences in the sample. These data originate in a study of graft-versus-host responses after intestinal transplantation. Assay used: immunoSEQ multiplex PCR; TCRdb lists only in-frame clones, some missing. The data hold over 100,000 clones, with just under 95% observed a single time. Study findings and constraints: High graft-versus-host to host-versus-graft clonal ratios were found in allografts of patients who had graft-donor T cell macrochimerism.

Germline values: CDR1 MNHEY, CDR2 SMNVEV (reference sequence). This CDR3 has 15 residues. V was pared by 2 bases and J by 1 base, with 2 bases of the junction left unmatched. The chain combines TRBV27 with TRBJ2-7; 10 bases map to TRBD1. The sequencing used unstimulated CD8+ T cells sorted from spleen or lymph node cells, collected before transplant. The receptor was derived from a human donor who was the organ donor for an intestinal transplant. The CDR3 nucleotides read TGTGCCAGCAGTTTAGTGGGACAGGGGTCCTACGAGCAGTACTTC. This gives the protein CASSLVGQGSYEQYF.